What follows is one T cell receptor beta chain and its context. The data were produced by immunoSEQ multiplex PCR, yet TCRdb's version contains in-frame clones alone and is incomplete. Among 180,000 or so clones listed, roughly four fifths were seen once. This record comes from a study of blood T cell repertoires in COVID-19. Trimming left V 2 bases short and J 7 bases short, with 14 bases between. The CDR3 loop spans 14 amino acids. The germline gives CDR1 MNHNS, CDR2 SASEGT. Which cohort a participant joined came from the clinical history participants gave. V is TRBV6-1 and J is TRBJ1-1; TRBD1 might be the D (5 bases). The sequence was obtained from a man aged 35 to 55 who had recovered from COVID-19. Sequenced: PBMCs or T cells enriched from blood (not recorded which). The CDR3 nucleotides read TGTGCCAGCAGTGAACTTCAGGGTAGTCGTGAAGCTTTCTTT. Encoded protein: CASSELQGSREAFF.